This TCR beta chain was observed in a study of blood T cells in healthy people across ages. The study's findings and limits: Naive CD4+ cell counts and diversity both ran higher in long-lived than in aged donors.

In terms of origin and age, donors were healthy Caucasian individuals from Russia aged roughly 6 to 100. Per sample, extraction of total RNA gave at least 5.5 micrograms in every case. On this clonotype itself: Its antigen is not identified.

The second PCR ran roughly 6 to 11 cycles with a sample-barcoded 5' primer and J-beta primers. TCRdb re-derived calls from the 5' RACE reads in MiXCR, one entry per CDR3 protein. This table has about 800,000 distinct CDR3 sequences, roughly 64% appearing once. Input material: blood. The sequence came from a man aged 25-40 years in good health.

CDR3 DNA: TGTGCCAGCAGTACCCCGGGGGACCGCTACAATGAGCAGTTCTTC. Protein: CASSTPGDRYNEQFF. The rearrangement uses TRBV12-3 or TRBV12-4 and TRBJ2-1; D is perhaps TRBD2 (6 bases). This CDR3 is 15 amino acids long. The germline V and J ends were trimmed by 5 bases and 3 bases, with 14 bases remaining between them.